Presented here are 19 T cell receptor beta chains from one specimen sequenced in a study of cytomegalovirus exposure and HLA in healthy donors. The PCR was carried out with 60 Vbeta primers and 13 Jbeta primers. Profiled with immunoSEQ multiplex PCR; TCRdb holds only in-frame clones, not every one. The sample has about 120,000 clones, over 8% seen once. The sample taken for sequencing was PBMCs. The receptor set was obtained from a man younger than 45 in good health and CMV-seronegative.

This clone was observed a handful of times. The chain links TRBV5-6 to TRBJ1-2; the D gene is possibly TRBD1 (5 bases). Germline V gene lookup returns CDR1 SGHDT and CDR2 YYEEEE. The CDR3 is 12 residues long. The V end lost 3 bases, the J end lost 4 bases, and 7 bases lay between the germline ends. The CDR3 spells CASSSGFYGYTF. The CDR3 nucleotides are TGTGCCAGCAGCTCAGGGTTCTATGGCTACACCTTC.

This chain links TRBV7-9 with TRBJ2-2; weak D call: TRBD2 (7 bases). The germline V gene encodes CDR1 SEHNR and CDR2 FQNEAQ (reference sequence). Trimming removed 0 bases at V and 6 bases at J, with 11 bases between. This CDR3 has 15 residues. CDR3 protein: CASSLAGGRPGELFF. In DNA, the CDR3 is TGTGCCAGCAGCTTAGCCGGGGGGCGCCCCGGGGAGCTGTTTTTT.

The CDR3 DNA is TGTGCCAGCAGTGAAGTACAGGGGGACCCTTTTCCCCAGCATTTT. Translating gives CASSEVQGDPFPQHF. The rearrangement uses TRBV2 and TRBJ1-5, with 8 bases lining up with TRBD1. This CDR3 region has 15 residues. J lost 10 bases, V lost 1 base, and 9 bases had no gene match. Germline V gene sequence: CDR1 SNHLY, CDR2 FYNNEI. Drawing the rest from reference TRBV2 and TRBJ1-5, the complete variable domain is EPEVTQTPSHQVTQMGQEVILRCVPISNHLYFYWYRQILGQKVEFLVSFYNNEISEKSEIFDDQFSVERPDGSNFTLKIRSTKLEDSAMYFCASSEVQGDPFPQHFGDGTRLSIL.

CDR3 coding DNA: TGTGCCAGCAGTGAAACTGTTGGGGCCGAGCAGTACTTC. It yields the protein CASSETVGAEQYF. V and J are TRBV2 and TRBJ2-7; tentatively, D is TRBD1 (5 bases). The V end was cut by 2 bases, the J end by 6 bases, with 11 bases between. The V gene's germline CDR1 is SNHLY and CDR2 FYNNEI. The CDR3 sequence is 13 residues long.

This clone has more than one count but fewer than ten. V is TRBV4-3 and J is TRBJ1-3; D remains unclear. V lost 0 bases and J lost 0, with 9 bases in between. This CDR3 region has 16 residues. Looked up from germline, CDR1 is LGHNA and CDR2 is YSLEER. CDR3: CASSQELDSSGNTIYF. The CDR3 DNA reads TGCGCCAGCAGCCAAGAGTTGGACTCCTCTGGAAACACCATATATTTT.

This clone has just a few counts. As DNA, the CDR3 is TGTGCCAGTAGTCCGTCAACCGGGACAGGGGCCTACAATGAGCAGTTCTTC. This codes for CASSPSTGTGAYNEQFF. The chain carries TRBV19 and TRBJ2-1; 10 bases are shared with TRBD1. The CDR3 contains 17 residues. Germline loops: CDR1 LNHDA, CDR2 SQIVND (reference sequence). With V trimmed by 5 bases and J by 2 bases, 9 bases remained unmatched. The full variable domain, its missing parts supplied by reference TRBV19 and TRBJ2-1, is DGGITQSPKYLFRKEGQNVTLSCEQNLNHDAMYWYRQDPGQGLRLIYYSQIVNDFQKGDIAEGYSVSREKKESFPLTVTSAQKNPTAFYLCASSPSTGTGAYNEQFFGPGTRLTVL.

This clone turned up a few times. The chain employs TRBV7-9 and TRBJ2-3; 10 positions agree with TRBD2. J was trimmed by 0 bases and V by 6 bases; bases with no gene match: 0. CDR3 size: 14 residues. Per the germline V gene, CDR1 is SEHNR and CDR2 is FQNEAQ (reference sequence). The CDR3 sequence is CASSSGGSTDTQYF. The CDR3 coding sequence is TGTGCCAGCAGTAGCGGGGGGAGCACAGATACGCAGTATTTT. Using reference TRBV7-9 and TRBJ2-3 for the parts outside the CDR3, the full variable domain is DTGVSQNPRHKITKRGQNVTFRCDPISEHNRLYWYRQTLGQGPEFLTYFQNEAQLEKSRLLSDRFSAERPKGSFSTLEIQRTEQGDSAMYLCASSSGGSTDTQYFGPGTRLTVL.

The J gene is TRBJ1-2, the V gene TRBV11-2; 8 bases agree with TRBD1. Germline V gene sequence: CDR1 SGHAT, CDR2 FQNNGV. CDR3 length: 15 residues. Trimming at V came to 5 bases and at J to 0 bases, leaving 5 bases not matched to a gene. CDR3 sequence (DNA): TGTGCCAGCAGCCCCACGGACAGGGCTAACTATGGCTACACCTTC. The encoded protein is CASSPTDRANYGYTF.

The rearrangement links TRBV5-5 to TRBJ2-7; D possibly corresponds to TRBD1 (6 bases). With 4 bases removed from V and 2 bases from J, the gap between germline ends came to 16 bases. Germline CDR1 is SGHKS and CDR2 is YYEKEE (reference sequence). The CDR3 extends over 15 amino acids. CDR3: CASSLVPTGTYEQYF. The CDR3 nucleotides are TGTGCCAGCAGCCTGGTCCCGACAGGTACCTACGAGCAGTACTTC. The variable domain in full, with the rest retrieved from reference TRBV5-5 and TRBJ2-7, is DAGVTQSPTHLIKTRGQQVTLRCSPISGHKSVSWYQQVLGQGPQFIFQYYEKEERGRGNFPDRFSARQFPNYSSELNVNALLLGDSALYLCASSLVPTGTYEQYFGPGTRLTVT.

This clone was picked up a small number of times. The chain has TRBV7-2 and TRBJ2-5, with D tentatively TRBD2 (6 bases). Germline CDR1 reads SGHTA; CDR2 reads FQGNSA. V lost 6 bases to trimming and J lost 0 bases, with 17 bases between them. The CDR3 length is 16 residues. The DNA for the CDR3 is TGTGCCAGCAGTTCTCAGATCCGGGACTACCAAGAGACCCAGTACTTC. Its translation: CASSSQIRDYQETQYF.

This clone was detected only a few times. This chain connects TRBV30 to TRBJ2-2, with D hard to call. In germline, CDR1 is GTSNPN, CDR2 SVGIG (reference sequence). The CDR3 runs to 16 residues. Trimming removed 0 bases from V and 1 base from J, with 12 bases in between. CDR3 in amino acids: CAWSVLAKMNTGELFF. The DNA for the CDR3 is TGTGCCTGGAGTGTACTTGCAAAAATGAACACCGGGGAGCTGTTTTTT.

This clone occurred a few times. The V call is TRBV4-1, the J call TRBJ2-2; D is possibly TRBD1 (5 bases). With 3 bases removed from V and 0 bases from J, the gap between germline ends came to 14 bases. CDR1 is MGHRA and CDR2 is YSYEKL in the germline V gene. This CDR3 spans 17 amino acids. The CDR3 is CASSHILDSANTGELFF. The CDR3 bases are TGCGCCAGCAGCCATATCCTCGACAGCGCGAACACCGGGGAGCTGTTTTTT.

CDR3 in amino acids: CASSQDMEDQPQHF. CDR3 coding DNA: TGCGCCAGCAGCCAAGATATGGAGGATCAGCCCCAGCATTTT. The chain recombines TRBV4-1 with TRBJ1-5; no firm D call. Germline assignment: CDR1 MGHRA and CDR2 YSYEKL. Trimming shortened V by 0 bases and J by 5 bases, and 8 bases separated the two germline ends. The CDR3 contains 14 residues.

This clone was observed a handful of times. The genes are TRBV30 and TRBJ1-2; weak D call: TRBD1 (6 bases). The CDR3 length is 11 residues. Germline V lookup: CDR1 GTSNPN, CDR2 SVGIG (reference sequence). The CDR3 bases are TGTGGAGGAGGCAGGGGCAATGGCTACACCTTC. Residues: CGGGRGNGYTF.

The chain employs TRBV25-1 and TRBJ2-7; D is perhaps TRBD2 (6 bases). Looked up from germline, CDR1 is MGHDK and CDR2 is SYGVNS. The CDR3 spans 15 residues. The V end lost 2 bases, the J end lost 2 bases, and 13 bases lay between the germline ends. CDR3 amino acids: CASSETGVIPYEQYF. The CDR3, as DNA: TGTGCCAGCAGTGAAACGGGGGTCATCCCCTACGAGCAGTACTTC.

This clone was detected only a few times. The chain joins TRBV5-1 to TRBJ2-3; possible D gene TRBD1, 5 bases. The germline CDR1 and CDR2 sequences are SGHRS and YFSETQ. The CDR3 runs 16 residues. Trimming took 0 bases from V and 0 from J, leaving 11 bases between them. CDR3 in amino acids: CASSLVGDTSTDTQYF. CDR3 nucleotides: TGCGCCAGCAGCTTGGTAGGGGATACTAGCACAGATACGCAGTATTTT.

The chain is built from TRBV27 and TRBJ2-7, with D possibly being TRBD2 (5 bases). CDR1 is MNHEY and CDR2 is SMNVEV in the germline V gene (reference sequence). V gave up 0 bases and J gave up 2 bases, with 8 bases separating them. This CDR3 spans 14 amino acids. The CDR3 loop is CASSLSARAYEQYF. The CDR3 coding sequence is TGTGCCAGCAGTTTATCGGCGAGGGCCTACGAGCAGTACTTC.

This clone was counted only a few times. This sample includes further DNA sequences coding for the same CDR3. The rearrangement uses TRBV5-6 and TRBJ2-7, with TRBD1 matching over 8 bases. V was clipped by 2 bases and J by 0 bases; unmatched bases: 1. The germline CDR1 and CDR2 sequences are SGHDT and YYEEEE. The CDR3 spans 14 residues. CDR3 nucleotides: TGTGCCAGCAGCTTCGGGACAGGCTCCTACGAGCAGTACTTC. Translated, it gives CASSFGTGSYEQYF.

Only a few counts were recorded for this clone. This chain connects TRBV30 to TRBJ1-5; a possible D gene is TRBD1 (6 bases). Germline V lookup: CDR1 GTSNPN, CDR2 SVGIG (reference sequence). The CDR3 spans 13 residues. Trimming shortened V by 3 bases and J by 7 bases, and 13 bases separated the two germline ends. The CDR3 DNA reads TGTGCCTGGAGGACAGGAGGAGAGCAGCCCCAGCATTTT. It specifies CAWRTGGEQPQHF.